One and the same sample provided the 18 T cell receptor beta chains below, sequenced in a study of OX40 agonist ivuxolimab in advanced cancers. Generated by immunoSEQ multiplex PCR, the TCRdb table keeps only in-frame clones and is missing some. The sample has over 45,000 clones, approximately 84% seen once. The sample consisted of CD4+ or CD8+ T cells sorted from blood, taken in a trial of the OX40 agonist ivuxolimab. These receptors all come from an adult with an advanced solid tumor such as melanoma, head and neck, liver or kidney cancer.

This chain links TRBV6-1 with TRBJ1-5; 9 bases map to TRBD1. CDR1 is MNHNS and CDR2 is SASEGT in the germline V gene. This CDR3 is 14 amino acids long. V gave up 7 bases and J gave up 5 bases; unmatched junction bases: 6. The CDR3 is CASNTGGADQPQHF. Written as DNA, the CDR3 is TGTGCCAGCAACACAGGGGGCGCCGATCAGCCCCAGCATTTT.

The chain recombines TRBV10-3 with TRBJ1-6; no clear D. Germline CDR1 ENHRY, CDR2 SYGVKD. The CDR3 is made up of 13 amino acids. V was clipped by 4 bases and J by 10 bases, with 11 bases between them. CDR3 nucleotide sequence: TGTGCCATCAGTGCGGACCCTTACTCACCCCTCCACTTT. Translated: CAISADPYSPLHF.

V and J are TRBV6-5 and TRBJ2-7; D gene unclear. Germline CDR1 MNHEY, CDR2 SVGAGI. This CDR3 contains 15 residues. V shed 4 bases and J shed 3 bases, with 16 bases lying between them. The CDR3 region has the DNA TGTGCCAGCAGTTCTTACAAGGCGTGGGACTACGAGCAGTACTTC. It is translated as CASSSYKAWDYEQYF.

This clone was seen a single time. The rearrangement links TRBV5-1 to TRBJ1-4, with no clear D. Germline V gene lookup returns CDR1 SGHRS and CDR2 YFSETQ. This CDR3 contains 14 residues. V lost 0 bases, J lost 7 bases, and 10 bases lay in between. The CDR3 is CASSLGKGGEKLFF. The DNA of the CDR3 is TGCGCCAGCAGCTTGGGGAAAGGCGGTGAAAAACTGTTTTTT.

CDR3 nucleotides: TGCGCCAGCAACGTTTTTTTCAGGGGGGGGCGCACAGATACGCAGTATTTT. Translation: CASNVFFRGGRTDTQYF. The chain couples TRBV10-1 to TRBJ2-3; D is perhaps TRBD1 or TRBD2 (7 bases each). The CDR3 runs to 17 residues. Germline V gene lookup returns CDR1 WNHNN and CDR2 SYGVQD (reference sequence). The V gene lost 7 bases and the J gene lost 1 base, with 21 bases spanning the gap.

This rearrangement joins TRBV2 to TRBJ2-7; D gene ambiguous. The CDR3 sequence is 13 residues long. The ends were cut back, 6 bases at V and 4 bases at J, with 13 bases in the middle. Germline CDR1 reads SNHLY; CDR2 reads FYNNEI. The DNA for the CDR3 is TGTGCCAGCAGCAAAGGGCAGATTTACGAGCAGTACTTC. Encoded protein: CASSKGQIYEQYF.

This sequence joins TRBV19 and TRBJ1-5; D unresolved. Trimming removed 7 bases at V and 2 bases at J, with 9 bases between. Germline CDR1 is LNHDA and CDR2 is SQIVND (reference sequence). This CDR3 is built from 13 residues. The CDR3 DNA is TGTGCCAGTACCGGGTCGCGCAATCAGCCCCAGCATTTT. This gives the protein CASTGSRNQPQHF.

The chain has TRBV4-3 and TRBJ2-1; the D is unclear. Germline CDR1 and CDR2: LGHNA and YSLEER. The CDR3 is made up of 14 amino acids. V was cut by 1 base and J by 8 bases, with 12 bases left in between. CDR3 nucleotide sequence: TGCGCCAGCAGCCAAGCCCGCGGTCGGTATGAGCAGTTCTTC. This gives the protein CASSQARGRYEQFF.

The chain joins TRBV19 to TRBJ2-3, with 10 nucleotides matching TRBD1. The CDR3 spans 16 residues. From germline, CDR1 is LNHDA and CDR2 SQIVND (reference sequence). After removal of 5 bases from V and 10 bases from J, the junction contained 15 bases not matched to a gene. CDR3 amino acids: CASSSPGTGELEAQYF. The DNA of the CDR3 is TGTGCCAGTAGTTCCCCGGGGACAGGGGAACTGGAGGCGCAGTATTTT.

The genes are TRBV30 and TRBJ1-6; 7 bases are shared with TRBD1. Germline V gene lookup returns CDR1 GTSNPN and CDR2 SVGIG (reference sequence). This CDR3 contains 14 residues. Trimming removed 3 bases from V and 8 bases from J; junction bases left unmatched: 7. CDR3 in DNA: TGTGCCTGGAGGAGACAGGGTCAGGATTCACCCCTCCACTTT. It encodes CAWRRQGQDSPLHF.

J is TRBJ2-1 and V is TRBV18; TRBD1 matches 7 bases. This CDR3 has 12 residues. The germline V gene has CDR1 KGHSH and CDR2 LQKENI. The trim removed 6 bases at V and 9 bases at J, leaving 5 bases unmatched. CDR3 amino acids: CASSGDSLEQFF. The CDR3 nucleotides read TGTGCCAGCTCGGGGGACAGTCTTGAGCAGTTCTTC.

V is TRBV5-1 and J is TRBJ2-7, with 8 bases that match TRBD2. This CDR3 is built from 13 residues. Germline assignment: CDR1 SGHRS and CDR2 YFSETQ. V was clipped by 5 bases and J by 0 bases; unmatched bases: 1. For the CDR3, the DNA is TGCGCCAGCAGTACTAGCGGCTCCTACGAGCAGTACTTC. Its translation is CASSTSGSYEQYF.

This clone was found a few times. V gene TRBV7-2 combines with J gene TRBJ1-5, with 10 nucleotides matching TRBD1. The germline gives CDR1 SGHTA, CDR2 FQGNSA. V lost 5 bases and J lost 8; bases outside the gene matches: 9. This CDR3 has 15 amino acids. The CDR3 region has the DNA TGTGCCAGCAGCGTACGGGACAGGGGCATGGAGCCCCAGCATTTT. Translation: CASSVRDRGMEPQHF.

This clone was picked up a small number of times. The CDR3 DNA sequence: TGTGCCAGCAGTTATTTAGGTTGGAGAGAGACCCAGTACTTC. This codes for CASSYLGWRETQYF. The chain combines TRBV6-9 with TRBJ2-5, with D hard to call. The CDR3 is 14 amino acids. The germline V and J ends were trimmed by 1 base and 4 bases, with 10 bases remaining between them. Germline V lookup: CDR1 MNHGY, CDR2 SVAAGI.

CDR3 nucleotide sequence: TGTGCCAGCAGTTCGCCAGGGGGCGATTCAGACGAGCAGTACTTC. Protein product: CASSSPGGDSDEQYF. The gene calls are TRBV5-6 and TRBJ2-7; 8 bases are a match to TRBD1. Trimming took 5 bases from V and 5 from J; bases not matched to a gene: 12. This CDR3 is built from 15 residues. Germline values: CDR1 SGHDT, CDR2 YYEEEE.

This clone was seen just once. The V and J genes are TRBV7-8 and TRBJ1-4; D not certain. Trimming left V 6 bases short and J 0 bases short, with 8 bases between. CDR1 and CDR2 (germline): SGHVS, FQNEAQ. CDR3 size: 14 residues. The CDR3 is CASRAQATNEKLFF. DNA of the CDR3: TGTGCCAGCAGGGCTCAGGCAACTAATGAAAAACTGTTTTTT.

The CDR3 reads CASSPPLAGVDTQYF. CDR3 sequence (DNA): TGTGCCAGCTCACCACCCCTCGCGGGAGTGGATACGCAGTATTTT. The chain combines TRBV18 with TRBJ2-3; 7 bases match TRBD2. This CDR3 is built from 15 residues. V lost 0 bases to trimming and J lost 6 bases; unmatched junction nucleotides: 6. Germline-derived CDR1 and CDR2 are KGHSH and LQKENI.

The CDR3 nucleotides are TGTGCCAGCAGCACTGGGACAGGGCCTGGCTATGGCTACACCTTC. Translating it yields CASSTGTGPGYGYTF. V usage is TRBV6-1 and J usage is TRBJ1-2; 9 positions match TRBD1. Unmatched junction bases numbered 9, after V lost 6 bases and J lost 4 bases. From germline, CDR1 is MNHNS and CDR2 SASEGT. The CDR3 length is 15 residues.